The next 15 T cell receptor beta chains were all read from a single sample in a study of CXCR3-negative and CXCR3-positive naive CD8 T cells. The study's findings and limits: Naive cells that were CXCR3-positive had more hydrophobic TRB CDR3s (compared with CXCR3-negative naive cells).

Libraries were UMI-labeled 5' RACE TRB cDNA. TCRdb processed the 5' RACE reads again and assigns one entry to each CDR3 protein, with no DNA. The sample table sets out around 84,000 distinct CDR3 sequences. Antigen specificity for these receptors is unknown. The sequencing input was naive CXCR3+ CD8+ T cells from blood. The subset here: CD45RO-CCR7+CD27+CD95- naive CD8+ T cells expressing CXCR3 (TNR3+). The receptors here all came from a human donor in good health. Some clones in this sample may be carry-over from other donors' samples.

This chain connects TRBV5-5 to TRBJ2-7. CDR1 and CDR2 (germline): SGHKS, YYEKEE (reference sequence). This CDR3 is 11 amino acids long. The CDR3: CASSTDYEQYF.

The chain uses TRBV20-1 and TRBJ1-2; absent DNA, TCRdb's TRBD1 call cannot be checked. CDR3 length equals 14 residues. In germline, CDR1 is DFQATT, CDR2 SNEGSKA (reference sequence). CDR3 protein: CSARTRDTSYGYTF.

This chain connects TRBV3-1 to TRBJ2-5. Looked up from germline, CDR1 is LGHDT and CDR2 is YNNKEL (reference sequence). CDR3 length: 13 residues. CDR3 sequence reads: CASSQYLRETQYF.

The V and J genes are TRBV28 and TRBJ1-4. The CDR3 length is 16 residues. Germline values: CDR1 MDHEN, CDR2 SYDVKM. The CDR3 sequence: CASQPREGATNEKLFF.

The V call is TRBV20-1, the J call TRBJ1-2; checking the TCRdb D call of TRBD1 is not possible without DNA. CDR1 is DFQATT and CDR2 is SNEGSKA in the germline V gene (reference sequence). This CDR3 has 15 residues. CDR3 loop: CSAREPGQGMGGYTF.

The J gene is TRBJ2-7, the V gene TRBV28; TCRdb indicates TRBD2, and absent DNA this call remains unverified. The CDR3 consists of 15 residues. Germline CDR1 and CDR2: MDHEN and SYDVKM. The CDR3 loop reads CASSLLAGSSYEQYF.

V and J are TRBV5-6 and TRBJ2-7; TCRdb designates TRBD1, a call that cannot be tested without DNA. CDR3 size: 12 residues. Germline V gene lookup returns CDR1 SGHDT and CDR2 YYEEEE. This CDR3 reads CASSTTGVEQYF. The full variable domain, with the rest looked up from reference TRBV5-6 and TRBJ2-7, is DAGVTQSPTHLIKTRGQQVTLRCSPKSGHDTVSWYQQALGQGPQFIFQYYEEEERQRGNFPDRFSGHQFPNYSSELNVNALLLGDSALYLCASSTTGVEQYFGPGTRLTVT.

The chain combines TRBV12-2 with TRBJ2-1. TRBV12-2 is marked as a pseudogene. This CDR3 spans 17 amino acids. CDR3 in amino acids: CASRLGTSGGAYNEQFF.

The rearrangement joins TRBV12-3 or TRBV12-4 to TRBJ1-3; TCRdb lists TRBD1, though no DNA is available to test this call. CDR3 size: 14 residues. CDR3 amino acids: CASSSPGSSETIYF.

Here the CDR3 reads CASSHPERGEQFF. The genes are TRBV28 and TRBJ2-1; TCRdb's D call, TRBD2, is unchecked because there is no DNA. The germline CDR1 and CDR2 sequences are MDHEN and SYDVKM. This CDR3 has 13 residues.

This chain uses TRBV20-1 with TRBJ1-1. This CDR3 comprises 13 residues. The germline V gene encodes CDR1 DFQATT and CDR2 SNEGSKA (reference sequence). The CDR3: CSARDQQNTEAFF.

The rearrangement links TRBV9 to TRBJ2-1; the TCRdb call, TRBD2, lacks DNA for checking. The CDR3 loop spans 15 amino acids. The germline gives CDR1 SGDLS, CDR2 YYNGEE. The CDR3 spells CASSVGSGRGDEQFF. Using reference TRBV9 and TRBJ2-1 for the parts outside the CDR3, the full variable domain is DSGVTQTPKHLITATGQRVTLRCSPRSGDLSVYWYQQSLDQGLQFLIQYYNGEERAKGNILERFSAQQFPDLHSELNLSSLELGDSALYFCASSVGSGRGDEQFFGPGTRLTVL.

The chain is built from TRBV11-2 and TRBJ1-1; the D call from TCRdb, TRBD1, cannot be confirmed without DNA. Germline CDR1 SGHAT, CDR2 FQNNGV. CDR3 length: 16 residues. This CDR3 reads CASSLAPGVGNTEAFF.

The rearrangement joins TRBV21-1 to TRBJ1-1; TCRdb lists TRBD1, though no DNA is available to test this call. TRBV21-1 is noted as a pseudogene. This CDR3 region has 15 residues. CDR3 amino acids: CASSKDQDRDTEAFF.

The V call is TRBV6-2 or TRBV6-3, the J call TRBJ1-1; TCRdb's D gene call, TRBD1, goes unchecked for lack of DNA. CDR1 and CDR2 from the germline V gene are MNHEY and SVGEGT. The CDR3 sequence is 18 residues long. This CDR3 is CASSRVLQGPWRNTEAFF.